This entry describes one T cell receptor beta chain. Authors' data handling: Reference gene primer amplification yielded estimated nucleated cell counts. The assay was immunoSEQ multiplex PCR, and TCRdb's table has in-frame clones only and misses some. The DNA was the basis for D and trimming; V, J and clone size are from that table. Of approximately 300,000 clones listed, just over 85% are singletons. Allocation to cohorts depended on clinical history reported by the participants. All recovered Cohort 3 donors got two negative PCRs, got clearance, or saw symptom resolution. The data belong to a study of blood T cell repertoires in COVID-19. Study-wide background: Sources were T cells, B-cell-depleted T cells, or PBMCs; the material itself was cDNA or gDNA.

This CDR3 is built from 15 residues. The V end was cut by 7 bases, the J end by 2 bases, with 17 bases between. CDR1 MNHEY and CDR2 SVGAGI come from the germline V gene. The clonotype was recovered from a woman under 30 who had recovered from COVID-19. Sequenced sample: PBMCs or T cells enriched from blood (not recorded which). The chain links TRBV6-5 to TRBJ1-1; D possibly corresponds to TRBD1 (5 bases). In nucleotides, the CDR3 is TGTGCCAGCAAGGGGTTGTGGGGAGGCAACACTGAAGCTTTCTTT. Encoded protein: CASKGLWGGNTEAFF.